This T cell receptor beta chain originates from a study of high-grade serous ovarian cancer treatment subgroups. Tumor samples were obtained before definitive surgery or chemotherapy. This clone appeared a few times. The CDR3 sequence is 15 residues long. The ends were cut back, 1 base at V and 8 bases at J, with 15 bases in the middle. Germline values: CDR1 GTSNPN, CDR2 SVGIG (reference sequence). The repertoire was sequenced with immunoSEQ multiplex PCR; TCRdb's copy has only in-frame clones and lacks some. The sample records about 16,000 clones, 73% being singletons. V and J are TRBV30 and TRBJ1-6; D is unclear. The sample comprised tumor tissue. The sequence derives from a human donor with high-grade serous ovarian cancer. CDR3 DNA sequence: TGTGCCTGGAGTGCAGGAATCCTAGGGTATTCACCCCTCCACTTT. This gives the protein CAWSAGILGYSPLHF.